This is a list of T cell receptor beta chains from one sample in a study of cytomegalovirus exposure and HLA in healthy donors. The data were produced by immunoSEQ multiplex PCR, yet TCRdb's version contains in-frame clones alone and is incomplete. Counted here are about 140,000 clones, 70% to 90% occurring once; the ten biggest clones make up 1.5%. What was sequenced was PBMCs. The source is a man between 35 and 55 years old in good health and CMV-seronegative. Each CDR3 is given with its conserved first and last residue. A D gene is named only where the DNA matches it firmly. Rows may omit the clone size; those that give it use once, few, many or a size class.

>TRBJ2-7|TRBV5-6|NA|TRBD1
CASSLDGQGAFEQYF
TGTGCCAGCAGCTTGGACGGACAGGGGGCGTTCGAGCAGTACTTC
>TRBJ1-2|TRBV27|NA|NA
CASSPRFSVYGYTF
TGTGCCAGCAGTCCCAGGTTTAGTGTCTATGGCTACACCTTC
>TRBJ2-5|TRBV7-3|NA|NA
CASSSSREETQYF
TGTGCCAGCAGCTCCTCACGGGAAGAGACCCAGTACTTC
>TRBJ2-7|TRBV7-9|few|TRBD1
CASSLAVTGGSYEQYF
TGTGCCAGCAGCTTAGCCGTGACAGGGGGCTCCTACGAGCAGTACTTC
>TRBJ1-1|TRBV30|NA|NA
CAWRVGLNTEAFF
TGTGCCTGGAGGGTTGGGCTGAACACTGAAGCTTTCTTT
>TRBJ2-1|TRBV6-1|NA|TRBD2
CASSESVVVAGARNEQFF
TGTGCCAGCAGTGAATCGGTCGTGGTAGCGGGAGCTCGGAATGAGCAGTTCTTC
>TRBJ2-1|TRBV9|NA|TRBD2
CASSAGTSAYNEQFF
TGTGCCAGCAGCGCCGGGACTAGCGCCTACAATGAGCAGTTCTTC
>TRBJ2-3|TRBV7-9|once|TRBD2
CSSSHGRTSGSSTDTQYF
TGTTCCAGCTCCCATGGGAGGACTAGCGGGAGTAGCACAGATACGCAGTATTTT
>TRBJ2-1|TRBV4-3|NA|NA
CASSLQSGDPWLYNEQFF
TGCGCCAGCAGCCTACAATCGGGAGACCCATGGTTGTACAATGAGCAGTTCTTC
>TRBJ2-2|TRBV9|few|NA
CASTAYGAVNTGELFF
TGTGCCAGCACCGCCTATGGGGCGGTGAACACCGGGGAGCTGTTTTTT
>TRBJ2-7|TRBV28|NA|NA
CASSFVSTYEQYF
TGTGCCAGCAGTTTTGTTAGTACCTACGAGCAGTACTTC
>TRBJ2-1|TRBV2|NA|TRBD1
CASSPGTVSYNEQFF
TGTGCCAGCAGCCCCGGGACAGTCTCCTACAATGAGCAGTTCTTC
>TRBJ1-2|TRBV9|NA|TRBD1
CASSPLGQGDGYTF
TGTGCCAGCAGCCCGCTCGGACAGGGGGATGGCTACACCTTC
>TRBJ2-1|TRBV6-1|NA|TRBD1
CASRRGREQFF
TGTGCCAGCAGGAGGGGGCGGGAGCAGTTCTTC
>TRBJ2-5|TRBV4-1|NA|TRBD2
CASSQVLAGVQETQYF
TGCGCCAGCAGCCAGGTATTAGCGGGGGTGCAAGAGACCCAGTACTTC
>TRBJ1-1|TRBV11-2|NA|NA
CASSLDLENEAFF
TGTGCCAGCAGCTTAGATCTTGAGAACGAAGCTTTCTTT
>TRBJ2-5|TRBV5-6|NA|NA
CASSRLATDSPKTQYF
TGTGCCAGCAGCCGGCTAGCCACGGACAGCCCCAAGACCCAGTACTTC
>TRBJ1-5|TRBV7-2|NA|NA
CASSLGEVQPQHF
TGTGCCAGCAGCTTGGGAGAAGTTCAGCCCCAGCATTTT
>TRBJ2-1|TRBV5-1|NA|TRBD2
CASMGLAGAVDEQFF
TGCGCCAGCATGGGACTAGCGGGAGCAGTGGATGAGCAGTTCTTC
>TRBJ1-1|TRBV5-1|NA|NA
CASSFDGRTRAEAFF
TGCGCCAGCAGCTTCGACGGACGAACTAGGGCTGAAGCTTTCTTT
>TRBJ1-1|TRBV4-3|NA|NA
CASSQAFAGNTEAFF
TGCGCCAGCAGCCAAGCGTTTGCGGGGAACACTGAAGCTTTCTTT
>TRBJ2-1|TRBV6-6|NA|TRBD1
CASSPQGDSYNEQFF
TGTGCCAGCAGCCCACAGGGGGACTCCTACAATGAGCAGTTCTTC
>TRBJ1-2|TRBV10-3|NA|NA
CAISAVRNYGYTF
TGTGCCATCAGCGCCGTACGGAACTATGGCTACACCTTC
>TRBJ2-2|TRBV19|NA|TRBD2
CASRTSGNVGELFF
TGTGCCAGCAGGACTAGCGGGAATGTCGGGGAGCTGTTTTTT
>TRBJ2-3|TRBV6-1|NA|TRBD1
CASSGDRGADTQYF
TGCGCCAGCAGTGGGGACAGGGGCGCAGATACGCAGTATTTT
>TRBJ2-7|TRBV5-1|NA|TRBD1
CASSPPRTGTYEQYF
TGCGCCAGCAGCCCGCCTAGGACAGGAACCTACGAGCAGTACTTC